The 31 T cell receptor beta chains below all came from one sample that was sequenced in a study of T-cell reconstitution after alpha-beta-depleted transplantation in children. Construction of the TCRbeta library involved unique molecular identifiers. One entry per CDR3 protein results from TCRdb running MiXCR on the PCR reads. The repertoire consists of about 540,000 distinct CDR3 sequences, with over 25% occurring once and the leading ten covering 36%. The source material was PBMCs, sampled before TCRalphabeta/CD19-depleted stem cell transplant. The source is a boy younger than two with Wiskott-Aldrich syndrome, due to receive a stem cell transplant.

This clonotype came up a few times. The CDR3 bases are TGTGCCTGGAATTACGGCAGGGGGTATGGCTACACCTTC. The encoded protein is CAWNYGRGYGYTF. The V call is TRBV30, the J call TRBJ1-2; 7 bases fit TRBD1. The junction had 7 bases not matched to a gene; V was cut back by 4 bases and J by 5 bases. The germline gives CDR1 GTSNPN, CDR2 SVGIG (reference sequence). The length of the CDR3 is 13 residues.

V is TRBV5-1 and J is TRBJ2-2; no firm D call. The ends were cut back, 4 bases at V and 5 bases at J, with 12 bases in the middle. Germline-derived CDR1 and CDR2 are SGHRS and YFSETQ. The CDR3 sequence is 14 residues long. The CDR3 reads CASSLPTGTGELFF. CDR3 bases: TGCGCCAGCAGCCTACCGACCGGAACCGGGGAGCTGTTTTTT.

This clonotype was observed a handful of times. The chain carries TRBV10-3 and TRBJ1-5; 7 bases line up with TRBD1. Germline CDR1 reads ENHRY; CDR2 reads SYGVKD. The ends lost 5 bases at V and 2 bases at J; junction bases unmatched: 3. The CDR3 length is 14 residues. As DNA, the CDR3 is TGTGCCATCAGTCCTGGACAGGGCAATCAGCCCCAGCATTTT. Its translation: CAISPGQGNQPQHF.

V usage is TRBV29-1 and J usage is TRBJ2-7, with 7 bases lining up with TRBD1. V lost 3 bases, J lost 7 bases, and 12 bases stayed unmatched. The germline CDR1 and CDR2 sequences are SQVTM and ANQGSEA. CDR3 size: 14 residues. In nucleotides, the CDR3 is TGCAGCGTTGACTCACAGGGGTCTCGTCAGGAGCAGTACTTC. Residues: CSVDSQGSRQEQYF.

This clonotype has just a few counts. The chain has TRBV5-1 and TRBJ2-7; 7 bases agree with TRBD2. Trimming at V came to 1 base and at J to 4 bases, leaving 5 bases not matched to a gene. This CDR3 has 14 amino acids. Germline-derived CDR1 and CDR2 are SGHRS and YFSETQ. CDR3 in amino acids: CASSLSLAVYEQYF. The CDR3 nucleotides read TGCGCCAGCAGCTTGAGTCTAGCGGTATACGAGCAGTACTTC.

The chain has TRBV4-1 and TRBJ2-1, with D perhaps TRBD2 (5 bases). Between the trimmed V and J ends, which lost 0 bases and 4 bases, there was a span of 13 bases. Germline V gene data show CDR1 as MGHRA and CDR2 as YSYEKL. This CDR3 has 16 residues. As DNA, the CDR3 is TGCGCCAGCAGCCAAGATATGGGAGCCTTATACAATGAGCAGTTCTTC. Protein product: CASSQDMGALYNEQFF.

This clonotype has only a few counts. The chain links TRBV6-5 to TRBJ2-3, with TRBD2 matching 11 bases. The CDR3 is 15 amino acids. V shed 3 bases, J shed 8 bases, and the junction held 7 bases outside the gene matches. CDR1 MNHEY and CDR2 SVGAGI come from the germline V gene. CDR3 nucleotide sequence: TGTGCCAGCAGTTATGCGACTAGCGGGGCCGGTACGCAGTATTTT. This sequence encodes CASSYATSGAGTQYF.

This chain uses TRBV5-1 with TRBJ2-1; 7 nucleotides line up with TRBD1. Germline V gene sequence: CDR1 SGHRS, CDR2 YFSETQ. This CDR3 spans 13 amino acids. Trimming cost V 8 bases and J 9 bases; bases outside gene matches: 11. The CDR3 DNA reads as TGCGCCAGTTCCAGGGGGAGTGGAGGTGAGCAGTTCTTC. It specifies CASSRGSGGEQFF. The full variable domain, in which reference TRBV5-1 and TRBJ2-1 provide the parts outside the CDR3, is KAGVTQTPRYLIKTRGQQVTLSCSPISGHRSVSWYQQTPGQGLQFLFEYFSETQRNKGNFPGRFSGRQFSNSRSEMNVSTLELGDSALYLCASSRGSGGEQFFGPGTRLTVL.

A few counts support this clonotype. The chain links TRBV12-3 or TRBV12-4 to TRBJ1-2; 10 bases agree with TRBD1. The CDR3 is 15 amino acids. J gave up 5 bases and V 6 bases, and 9 bases lay outside the gene matches. The chain's CDR3 is CASSRYPGQGYGYTF. As DNA, the CDR3 is TGTGCCAGCAGCCGCTACCCGGGACAGGGGTATGGCTACACCTTC.

This rearrangement joins TRBV18 to TRBJ2-3; tentative D call: TRBD1 (5 bases). V lost 5 bases, J lost 0 bases, and 12 bases lay in between. The CDR3 sequence is 15 residues long. Per the germline V gene, CDR1 is KGHSH and CDR2 is LQKENI. The CDR3 reads CASSLQDPSTDTQYF. The CDR3 DNA follows: TGTGCCAGCTCATTACAGGATCCTAGCACAGATACGCAGTATTTT.

The chain carries TRBV4-1 and TRBJ1-2; D is perhaps TRBD1 (6 bases). This CDR3 comprises 15 residues. The V gene's germline CDR1 is MGHRA and CDR2 YSYEKL. V was cut by 1 base and J by 2 bases, with 11 bases left in between. The CDR3 coding sequence is TGCGCCAGCAGCCAAGCAGACAGGATGAACTATGGCTACACCTTC. This encodes CASSQADRMNYGYTF.

This clonotype was picked up a small number of times. The V and J genes are TRBV28 and TRBJ1-6; tentative D call: TRBD1 (5 bases). Germline V gene sequence: CDR1 MDHEN, CDR2 SYDVKM. V was shortened by 6 bases and J by 7 bases, with 13 bases between the two germline ends. The CDR3 has 14 amino acids. This CDR3 reads CASSSSPGNSPLHF. DNA of the CDR3: TGTGCCAGCAGCTCATCCCCAGGGAATTCACCCCTCCACTTT.

Only a few counts were recorded for this clonotype. The chain joins TRBV20-1 to TRBJ2-7, with 9 bases that match TRBD1. This CDR3 region has 14 residues. Germline V gene data show CDR1 as DFQATT and CDR2 as SNEGSKA (reference sequence). The V gene end was trimmed by 3 bases and the J gene end by 5 bases; junction bases not matched to a gene: 8. The CDR3 DNA sequence: TGCAGTGCTAGGACGACAGGGGGAGGGAACGAGCAGTACTTC. This encodes CSARTTGGGNEQYF.

The rearrangement links TRBV7-9 to TRBJ1-2, with D possibly matching TRBD1 (6 bases). V dropped 5 bases and J dropped 7 bases, with 14 bases sitting between them. The CDR3 runs 13 residues. The germline gives CDR1 SEHNR, CDR2 FQNEAQ (reference sequence). The chain's CDR3 is CASSPINRAGYTF. The CDR3 DNA is TGTGCCAGCAGCCCGATTAACAGGGCTGGCTACACCTTC. Using reference TRBV7-9 and TRBJ1-2 for the parts outside the CDR3, the full variable domain is DTGVSQNPRHKITKRGQNVTFRCDPISEHNRLYWYRQTLGQGPEFLTYFQNEAQLEKSRLLSDRFSAERPKGSFSTLEIQRTEQGDSAMYLCASSPINRAGYTFGSGTRLTVV.

V usage is TRBV20-1 and J usage is TRBJ1-5, with 8 bases fitting TRBD1. The V and J ends lost 6 bases and 8 bases, in that order; junction bases with no gene match: 12. In germline, CDR1 is DFQATT, CDR2 SNEGSKA (reference sequence). The CDR3 totals 14 residues. In DNA, the CDR3 is TGCAGTGCAAAGATTCAGGGGGCTAGAGAGCCCCAGCATTTT. Translation: CSAKIQGAREPQHF.

As DNA, the CDR3 is TGCAGTGCTAGCCCCGGGACAGGGGGGGACGAGCAGTACTTC. Encoded protein: CSASPGTGGDEQYF. This sequence joins TRBV20-1 and TRBJ2-7, with 11 bases aligning to TRBD1. The germline V gene encodes CDR1 DFQATT and CDR2 SNEGSKA (reference sequence). The junction had 6 bases not matched to a gene; V was cut back by 3 bases and J by 5 bases. The CDR3 has 14 amino acids.

The CDR3 sequence: CSAKTGTASPLHF. The CDR3 coding sequence is TGCAGTGCGAAAACAGGGACCGCTTCACCCCTCCACTTT. V gene TRBV20-1 combines with J gene TRBJ1-6; a possible D gene is TRBD1 (6 bases). Trimming removed 6 bases from V and 9 bases from J, with 15 bases in between. The CDR3 runs to 13 residues. The germline CDR1 and CDR2 sequences are DFQATT and SNEGSKA (reference sequence).

The J gene is TRBJ2-7, the V gene TRBV5-1; D is unresolved. V lost 5 bases and J lost 2, with 17 bases in between. There are 15 residues in the CDR3. Germline lookup yields CDR1 SGHRS and CDR2 YFSETQ. The CDR3, as DNA: TGCGCCAGCAGGAAAGAACCGCTGAATCCCTACGAGCAGTACTTC. This translates into CASRKEPLNPYEQYF.

This clonotype was counted between two and nine times. The chain couples TRBV9 to TRBJ2-1; 13 nucleotides match TRBD2. Germline CDR1 is SGDLS and CDR2 is YYNGEE. CDR3 length equals 16 residues. The trim removed 0 bases at V and 13 bases at J, leaving 10 bases unmatched. The CDR3 loop is CASSVALAGGPRDQFF. The DNA for the CDR3 is TGTGCCAGCAGCGTAGCACTAGCGGGAGGGCCTCGGGATCAGTTCTTC.

This clonotype occurred a few times. V is TRBV11-2 and J is TRBJ1-2; D may be TRBD1 (5 bases). Germline lookup yields CDR1 SGHAT and CDR2 FQNNGV. Trimming pared 1 base from V and 8 bases from J, leaving 20 bases between. The CDR3 contains 16 residues. For the CDR3, the DNA is TGTGCCAGCAGCTTAGGGTTTGGGGGGACGGTTTACGGCTACACCTTC. It yields the protein CASSLGFGGTVYGYTF.

The chain employs TRBV27 and TRBJ2-1; 13 positions agree with TRBD2. The ends lost 5 bases at V and 8 bases at J; junction bases unmatched: 9. The CDR3 runs to 16 residues. Per germline, CDR1 MNHEY and CDR2 SMNVEV (reference sequence). This CDR3 is CASSIILAGGPHEQFF. Here the CDR3 DNA reads TGTGCCAGCAGTATAATACTAGCGGGAGGGCCTCATGAGCAGTTCTTC.

This clonotype was observed once. The chain is built from TRBV5-1 and TRBJ2-5; 10 positions match TRBD1. Germline V gives CDR1 SGHRS, CDR2 YFSETQ. The CDR3 has 15 amino acids. Trimming cost V 0 bases and J 3 bases; bases outside gene matches: 2. The CDR3 nucleotides are TGCGCCAGCAGCTTGGTAGGGACAGGGGAAGAGACCCAGTACTTC. Translation: CASSLVGTGEETQYF.

The chain links TRBV5-6 to TRBJ2-5; D is tentatively TRBD1 or TRBD2 (6 bases each). CDR3 size: 14 residues. V lost 1 base and J 5 bases, leaving 12 bases between the germline ends. CDR1 and CDR2 from the germline V gene are SGHDT and YYEEEE. The DNA of the CDR3 is TGTGCCAGCAGCTTGTGGGGGGCGAGCGAGACCCAGTACTTC. Its translation is CASSLWGASETQYF.

The chain uses TRBV12-3 or TRBV12-4 and TRBJ2-3; D ambiguous. Trimming stripped 5 bases from V and 4 bases from J, with 10 bases between. This CDR3 contains 13 residues. CDR3 region: CASSQSTPDTQYF. The CDR3 coding sequence is TGTGCCAGCAGTCAATCGACCCCAGATACGCAGTATTTT.

The chain employs TRBV5-1 and TRBJ2-5; possible D gene TRBD1, 5 bases. V was clipped by 7 bases and J by 5 bases, with 9 bases between them. Germline values: CDR1 SGHRS, CDR2 YFSETQ. The CDR3 is 11 residues long. The CDR3 is CASQAGETQYF. The CDR3 bases are TGCGCCAGCCAAGCAGGGGAGACCCAGTACTTC.

The V and J genes are TRBV25-1 and TRBJ2-7, with D perhaps TRBD2 (6 bases). V was trimmed by 6 bases and J by 4 bases, leaving 16 bases between them. CDR3 length: 14 residues. Germline V gene data show CDR1 as MGHDK and CDR2 as SYGVNS. The DNA of the CDR3 is TGTGCCAGCAGCGAAAGCGGGCGGACATACGAGCAGTACTTC. It encodes CASSESGRTYEQYF.

The J gene is TRBJ2-5, the V gene TRBV7-2; TRBD2 matches 7 bases. CDR3 length: 16 amino acids. Germline trimming cut 6 bases from V and 0 bases from J; bases unmatched to any gene: 10. Germline CDR1 SGHTA, CDR2 FQGNSA. Here the CDR3 DNA reads TGTGCCAGCAGTTCCCAATCCGGGGGGTACCAAGAGACCCAGTACTTC. Its translation is CASSSQSGGYQETQYF. Supplemented by reference TRBV7-2 and TRBJ2-5, the full variable domain reads GAGVSQSPSNKVTEKGKDVELRCDPISGHTALYWYRQSLGQGLEFLIYFQGNSAPDKSGLPSDRFSAERTGGSVSTLTIQRTQQEDSAVYLCASSSQSGGYQETQYFGPGTRLLVL.

V gene TRBV20-1 combines with J gene TRBJ2-1; D gene unclear. Looked up from germline, CDR1 is DFQATT and CDR2 is SNEGSKA (reference sequence). V dropped 2 bases and J dropped 4 bases, with 9 bases sitting between them. This CDR3 is built from 13 residues. The chain's CDR3 is CSARIGLYNEQFF. CDR3 in DNA: TGCAGTGCTAGAATCGGCTTATACAATGAGCAGTTCTTC.

Many counts were recorded for this clonotype. The chain is built from TRBV7-6 and TRBJ2-2; 8 bases map to TRBD1. CDR1 SGHVS and CDR2 FNYEAQ come from the germline V gene. The CDR3 loop spans 14 amino acids. Trimming cost V 4 bases and J 4 bases; bases outside gene matches: 2. The CDR3 sequence: CASSSTGGTGELFF. DNA for the CDR3: TGTGCCAGCAGCTCCACAGGGGGCACCGGGGAGCTGTTTTTT.

This clonotype was observed a few times. The rearrangement joins TRBV20-1 to TRBJ2-2, with D unclear. Germline V gene data show CDR1 as DFQATT and CDR2 as SNEGSKA (reference sequence). Trimming stripped 3 bases from V and 4 bases from J, with 15 bases between. There are 15 residues in the CDR3. The CDR3 loop reads CSARPWPPGTGELFF. DNA of the CDR3: TGCAGTGCTAGGCCTTGGCCCCCGGGCACCGGGGAGCTGTTTTTT.

The chain recombines TRBV10-3 with TRBJ1-1, with D unresolved. Germline values: CDR1 ENHRY, CDR2 SYGVKD. The CDR3 totals 15 residues. V was clipped by 3 bases and J by 0 bases, with 11 bases between them. The CDR3 nucleotides are TGTGCCATCAGTGACCAAGGACGGATGAACACTGAAGCTTTCTTT. Its translation: CAISDQGRMNTEAFF.